This TCR delta chain originates from a study of gammadelta T cells in human blood (dated by TCRdb to 2018 to 2020). The protocol used for the library was RT-PCR. The listed sequencing device is Illumina MiSeq. Public reads were reanalyzed in TCRdb with CATT, and rows carrying the same DNA were merged afterwards. This sample holds over a thousand delta-chain clones; around 15% were observed only once. Around 10% of the sample is in the top ten clones. This clone was seen only a few times. The antigen it recognizes is unknown. Being one base from a much bigger clone, this may be a read error. Other nucleotide sequences from this sample produce the same CDR3. The full study reports these points: In the study, polyclonal expansion of innate gamma-delta T cells immediately after birth was reported to appear to be driven by microbial exposure.

Per the germline V gene (reference sequence), TVYSNPD is the CDR1 and GDNSRS is the CDR2. At the junction V is shortened by 1 base and J by 1 base; bases outside the gene matches: 10. Taken from cysteine to phenylalanine, the CDR3 has 17 residues. Of the read, only the CDR3 DNA is kept; its 51 bases are in frame from base 1. The source material was non-Vgamma9Vdelta2 gamma-delta T cells from infant blood. This receptor was obtained from a human donor. The receptor chain draws on TRDV3 and TRDJ1; TRDD3 aligns with 12 central bases. At the DNA level, the sequence is TGTGCCTTTAAAGTTCTGGGGGATACGCAAGGCACCGATAAACTCATCTTT. The translation is CAFKVLGDTQGTDKLIF. Where the CDR3 stops, the reference TRDV3 and TRDJ1 genes take over; the full variable domain is CDKVTQSSPDQTVASGSEVVLLCTYDTVYSNPDLFWYRIRPDYSFQFVFYGDNSRSEGADFTQGRFSVKHILTQKAFHLVISPVRTEDSATYYCAFKVLGDTQGTDKLIFGKGTRVTVEP.